The clone carrying this TCR beta chain was counted many times. Its specificity is not known. These data belong to a study of read filtering for tumor transcriptome and immune sequencing. Whole-study findings and limits: Roughly 82% of IR-seq clonotypes had a single read, yet these held about 3.5% of reads. Dropping single-read clonotypes raised IR-seq and RNA-seq shared-clonotype correlation.

This library used approximately 390 ng RNA and molecular barcoded adaptors spanning alpha/delta and beta/gamma chains. TCRdb re-called the reads through MiXCR, storing one row per CDR3 protein. The profile shows 90,000 to 95,000 distinct CDR3 sequences, roughly 21% of them singletons. The germline V and J ends were trimmed by 7 bases and 6 bases, with 20 bases remaining between them. This CDR3 contains 15 residues. Germline V gene sequence: CDR1 LNHDA, CDR2 SQIVND (reference sequence). Material: a population of CD138-negative cells sorted from bone marrow. This receptor was taken from a donor at least 40 years old with multiple myeloma. This chain links TRBV19 with TRBJ2-3; D could derive from TRBD1 or TRBD2 (5 bases each). CDR3 bases: TGTGCCAGTACCATGGGACCCCGAACCTCCGATACGCAGTATTTT. Translated, it gives CASTMGPRTSDTQYF.